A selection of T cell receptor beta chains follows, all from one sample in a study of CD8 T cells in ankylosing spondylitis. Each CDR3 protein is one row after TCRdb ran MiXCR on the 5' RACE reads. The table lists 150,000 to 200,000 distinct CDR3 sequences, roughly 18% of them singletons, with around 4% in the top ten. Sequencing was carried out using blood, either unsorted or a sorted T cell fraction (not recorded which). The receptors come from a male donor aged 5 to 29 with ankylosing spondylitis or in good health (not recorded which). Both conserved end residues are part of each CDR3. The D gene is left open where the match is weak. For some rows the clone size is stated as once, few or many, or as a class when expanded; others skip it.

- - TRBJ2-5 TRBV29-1 CSVTRETQYF TGCAGCGTGACTAGAGAGACCCAGTACTTC
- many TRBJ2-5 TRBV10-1 CASSKGGETQYF TGCGCCAGCAGTAAGGGAGGAGAGACCCAGTACTTC
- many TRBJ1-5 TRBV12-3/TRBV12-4 CASRYSGRGDQPQHF TGTGCCAGCAGATACTCGGGCCGTGGGGATCAGCCCCAGCATTTT
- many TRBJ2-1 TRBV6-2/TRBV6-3 CASSYPGSSGNEQFF TGTGCCAGCAGTTACCCCGGGAGCTCGGGCAATGAGCAGTTCTTC
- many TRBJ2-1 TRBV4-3 CASSQDRFNNEQFF TGCGCCAGCAGCCAAGATCGGTTCAACAATGAGCAGTTCTTC
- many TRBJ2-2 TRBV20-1 CSPTGSSNTGELFF TGCAGCCCTACGGGCAGTTCGAACACCGGGGAGCTGTTTTTT
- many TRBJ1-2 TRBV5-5 CASSLEGPTNYGYTF TGTGCCAGCAGCTTGGAGGGACCAACTAACTATGGCTACACCTTC
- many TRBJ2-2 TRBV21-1 CASSHGRYPGELFF TGTGCCAGCAGCCATGGACGGTATCCCGGGGAGCTGTTTTTT
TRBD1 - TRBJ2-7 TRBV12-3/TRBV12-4 CASSFADRDEQYF TGTGCCAGCAGTTTCGCGGACAGGGACGAGCAGTACTTC
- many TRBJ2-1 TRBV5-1 CASSDLEEFF TGCGCCAGCAGCGATCTAGAGGAGTTCTTC
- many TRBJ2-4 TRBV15 CATSATTLLAKNIQYF TGTGCCACCAGCGCAACTACTTTATTAGCCAAAAACATTCAGTACTTC
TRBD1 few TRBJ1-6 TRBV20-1 CSARATGDGNSPLHF TGCAGTGCTAGGGCGACAGGGGATGGTAATTCACCCCTCCACTTT
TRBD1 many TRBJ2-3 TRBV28 CASSLDRAADTQYF TGTGCCAGCAGTTTGGACAGGGCGGCAGATACGCAGTATTTT
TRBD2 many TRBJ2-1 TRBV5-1 CASSSGLAGGGEQFF TGCGCCAGCAGCTCTGGACTAGCGGGAGGAGGTGAGCAGTTCTTC
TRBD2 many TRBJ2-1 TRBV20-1 CSAPVAGGPGEQFF TGCAGTGCTCCCGTAGCGGGAGGGCCTGGTGAGCAGTTCTTC
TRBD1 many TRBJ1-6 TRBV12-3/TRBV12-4 CASSLQTGANSPLHF TGTGCCAGCAGTTTGCAGACAGGGGCTAATTCACCCCTCCACTTT
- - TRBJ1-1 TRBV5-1 CASSSAGTQAGEAFF TGCGCCAGCAGCTCCGCCGGGACCCAGGCTGGTGAAGCTTTCTTT
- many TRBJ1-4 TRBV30 CAWRGSRAERATNEKLFF TGTGCCTGGAGGGGGAGCAGGGCCGAAAGGGCAACTAATGAAAAACTGTTTTTT
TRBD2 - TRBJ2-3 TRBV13 CASSPGSGSGTDTQYF TGTGCCAGCAGCCCAGGTAGCGGGAGTGGCACAGATACGCAGTATTTT
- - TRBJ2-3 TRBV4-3 CASSQGIDWLDTQYF TGCGCCAGCAGCCAAGGGATAGACTGGCTAGATACGCAGTATTTT
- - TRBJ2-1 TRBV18 CASSEFDDEQFF TGTGCCAGCTCGGAGTTCGACGATGAGCAGTTCTTC
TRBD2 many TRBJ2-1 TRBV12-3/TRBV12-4 CASSTGTSSYNEQFF TGTGCCAGCAGTACCGGGACTAGCTCCTACAATGAGCAGTTCTTC
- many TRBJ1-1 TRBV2 CASSGDNVMNTEAFF TGTGCCAGCAGTGGCGATAATGTCATGAACACTGAAGCTTTCTTT
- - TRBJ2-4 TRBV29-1 CSVATAGVAKNIQYF TGCAGCGTTGCTACGGCAGGGGTTGCCAAAAACATTCAGTACTTC
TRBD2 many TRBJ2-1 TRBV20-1 CSAEKGLAGGPRANEQFF TGCAGTGCGGAAAAGGGACTAGCGGGAGGGCCACGGGCGAATGAGCAGTTCTTC
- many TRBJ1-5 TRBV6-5 CASSPGGRNQPQHF TGTGCCAGCAGCCCGGGGGGGCGCAATCAGCCCCAGCATTTT
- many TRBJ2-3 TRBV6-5 CASSYRTDPSTDTQYF TGTGCCAGCAGTTACAGAACAGACCCTAGCACAGATACGCAGTATTTT
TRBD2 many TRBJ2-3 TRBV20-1 CSARLAGGSTDTQYF TGCAGTGCGAGACTAGCGGGAGGGAGCACAGATACGCAGTATTTT
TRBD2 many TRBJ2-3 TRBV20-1 CSAYSGSSVTDTQYF TGCAGTGCTTATAGCGGGAGTTCCGTCACAGATACGCAGTATTTT
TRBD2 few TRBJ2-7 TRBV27 CASSQLAGANEQYF TGTGCCAGCAGTCAATTAGCGGGAGCCAACGAGCAGTACTTC
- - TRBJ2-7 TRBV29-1 CSAEKHYEQYF TGCAGCGCAGAAAAACACTACGAGCAGTACTTC
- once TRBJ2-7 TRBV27 CASSHPTGTYVEQYF TGTGCCAGCAGTCACCCAACGGGGACCTACGTGGAGCAGTACTTC
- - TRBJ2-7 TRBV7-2 CASSPSGEKQYF TGTGCCAGCAGCCCATCAGGGGAGAAGCAGTACTTC
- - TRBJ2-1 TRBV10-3 CAIRDTYNEQFF TGTGCCATCCGGGACACCTACAATGAGCAGTTCTTC
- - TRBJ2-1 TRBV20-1 CGINGPAEYEQFF TGCGGGATCAATGGACCCGCGGAGTATGAGCAGTTCTTC
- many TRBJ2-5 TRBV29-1 CSIPGVSQETQYF TGCAGCATCCCCGGTGTCAGCCAAGAGACCCAGTACTTC
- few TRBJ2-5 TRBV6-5 CASSYYRRAGETQYF TGTGCCAGCAGTTACTACAGGAGGGCCGGAGAGACCCAGTACTTC
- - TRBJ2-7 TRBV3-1 CASSQDQNEQYF TGTGCCAGCAGCCAAGATCAAAACGAGCAGTACTTC
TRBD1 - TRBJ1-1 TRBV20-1 CSATGTENTEAFF TGCAGTGCTACCGGGACAGAGAACACTGAAGCTTTCTTT
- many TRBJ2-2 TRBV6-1 CASSVASSNTGELFF TGTGCCAGCAGTGTCGCTAGCTCGAACACCGGGGAGCTGTTTTTT
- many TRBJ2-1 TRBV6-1 CASKVVGFYYNEQFF TGTGCCAGCAAAGTAGTGGGCTTTTACTACAATGAGCAGTTCTTC
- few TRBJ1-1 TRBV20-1 CSARDPGITEAFF TGCAGTGCTAGAGACCCCGGGATCACTGAAGCTTTCTTT
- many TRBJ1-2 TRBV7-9 CASSAEVVGLYGYTF TGTGCCAGCAGCGCAGAAGTGGTGGGACTTTATGGCTACACCTTC
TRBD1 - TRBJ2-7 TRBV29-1 CSVRQGSYEQYF TGCAGCGTTCGACAGGGGAGCTACGAGCAGTACTTC
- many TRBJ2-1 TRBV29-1 CSVARTNEQFF TGCAGCGTCGCTCGGACCAATGAGCAGTTCTTC
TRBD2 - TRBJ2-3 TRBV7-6 CASSPPPGGGTDTQYF TGTGCCAGCAGCCCTCCCCCGGGGGGTGGCACAGATACGCAGTATTTT
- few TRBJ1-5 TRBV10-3 CAIGGGSQPQHF TGTGCGATCGGGGGGGGGAGTCAGCCCCAGCATTTT